The clone carrying this T cell receptor (beta chain) was picked up one time. The data were taken from a study of blood T cell repertoires in COVID-19. As processed by the authors: Estimation of nucleated cell counts relied on the amplification of reference gene primers. The table came from immunoSEQ multiplex PCR; TCRdb's copy has only in-frame clones and leaves some out. V and J calls plus clone size are reproduced from that table; the DNA served to infer D and trimming. The sample includes about 120,000 clones, around 78% of them seen just once. From germline, CDR1 is SGDLS and CDR2 YYNGEE. The CDR3 contains 14 residues. V was shortened by 7 bases and J by 1 base, with 15 bases between the two germline ends.

The chain carries TRBV9 and TRBJ2-7; a possible D gene is TRBD2 (6 bases). This TCR derives from a man between 65 and 79 years old with acute or convalescent COVID-19. Sequenced material: peripheral blood. The CDR3, as DNA: TGTGCCAGCTCAGGGACGGAGGGGTCCTACGAGCAGTACTTC. Its translation is CASSGTEGSYEQYF.